The sequence of this T cell receptor beta chain was determined in a study of regulatory T cells in long-lasting Graves disease. This clonotype was detected many times. A read error may account for a junction end that differs from germline. Germline values: CDR1 SNHLY, CDR2 FYNNEI. This CDR3 is 14 amino acids long. In building TCR beta libraries, iRepertoire HTBI primers were used together with Arm-PCR of CDR3 regions. Using its own MiXCR run on the multiplex PCR reads, TCRdb lists one record per CDR3 protein. In the table there are 600,000 to 650,000 distinct CDR3 sequences, around 15% of which are singletons. The time point is: newly diagnosed GD, antithyroid drugs for less than 3 months. The TCR library used RNA extracted from PBMCs. This sample was shared with a second study, whose subject was T cells in Graves' hyperthyroidism and ophthalmopathy.

Specimen: peripheral blood mononuclear cells (PBMCs), collected at new diagnosis, from a patient treated with antithyroid drugs. V and J are TRBV2 and TRBJ1-1; possible D gene TRBD1, 6 bases. This sequence originates from a woman aged 25 to 45 with Graves disease. CDR3 region: CASREDRRYTEAFF. The CDR3 nucleotides are TGTGCCAGCAGGGAAGACAGGAGATACACTGAAGCTTTCTTT.